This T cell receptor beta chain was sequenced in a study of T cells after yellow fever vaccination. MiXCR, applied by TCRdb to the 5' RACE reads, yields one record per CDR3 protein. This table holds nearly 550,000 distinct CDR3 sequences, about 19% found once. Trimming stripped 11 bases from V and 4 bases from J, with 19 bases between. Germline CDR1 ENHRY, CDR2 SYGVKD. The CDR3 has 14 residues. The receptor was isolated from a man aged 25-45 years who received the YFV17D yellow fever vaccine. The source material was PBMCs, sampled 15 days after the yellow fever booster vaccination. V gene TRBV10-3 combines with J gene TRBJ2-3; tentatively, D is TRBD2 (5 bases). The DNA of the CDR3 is TGTGCCTCTTATAGCGAACAGAGTGCAGATACGCAGTATTTT. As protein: CASYSEQSADTQYF.